The entry below gives a single TCR beta chain sequence along with its context. Its antigen is currently unknown. This sample is drawn from a study of immune evolution from preneoplasia to lung adenocarcinoma. At the level of the study: HLA loss of heterozygosity: roughly 6.6% AIS, 15% MIA, about 32% ADC, none AAH. The study's findings and limits: Normal lung had the highest top T cell clone frequencies. Clonality was highest in normal lung, lower in later-stage lesions apparently.

CDR1 is SGHTA and CDR2 is FQGNSA in the germline V gene. The CDR3 is made up of 14 amino acids. V dropped 5 bases and J dropped 0 bases, with 8 bases sitting between them. Between the mid-2010s and the late 2010s, patients underwent resection in Japan or China. Sequencing was performed with immunoSEQ multiplex PCR; in TCRdb, only in-frame clones are kept and a portion is missing. The sample has about 2,700 clones; 80% are singletons. This rearrangement joins TRBV7-2 to TRBJ1-3; unclear D gene. Source material: FFPE invasive lung adenocarcinoma tissue. The origin of this receptor is a person in their sixties or seventies with invasive lung adenocarcinoma. The CDR3 region has the DNA TGTGCCAGCAGCCCAGAGAGCTCTGGAAACACCATATATTTT. It is translated as CASSPESSGNTIYF.